A selection of T cell receptor beta chains follows, all from one sample in a study of vaccination and CD4 T cells after COVID-19. These receptors' targets are unknown. TCRdb ran MiXCR on the PCR reads and lists one entry per CDR3 protein. The sample has tens of thousands of distinct CDR3 sequences, 30% to 40% seen once. The sample in question was CD4+ T cells from blood, cultured in vitro, obtained about 7 months after SARS-CoV-2 vaccination. The receptors were sampled from a human donor who had recovered from COVID-19. CDR3s include the opening cysteine and the closing phenylalanine or tryptophan. A D gene is named only where the DNA matches it firmly. Expanded clones get a size class; other rows say once, few or many, or leave the size out.

abundance: NA
j_gene: TRBJ2-3
v_gene: TRBV20-1
d_gene: TRBD2
CDR3aa: CSAPRTSGGSTDTQYF
CDR3nt: TGCAGTGCTCCTAGGACTAGCGGAGGAAGCACAGATACGCAGTATTTT

abundance: once
j_gene: TRBJ1-2
v_gene: TRBV12-3/TRBV12-4
d_gene: TRBD1
CDR3aa: CATRTTGRRSGYTF
CDR3nt: TGTGCCACCCGGACGACAGGGAGACGGAGTGGCTACACCTTC

abundance: few
j_gene: TRBJ1-6
v_gene: TRBV6-1
d_gene: NA
CDR3aa: CASSVSDQSPLHF
CDR3nt: TGTGCCAGCAGTGTAAGTGACCAGTCACCCCTCCACTTT

abundance: NA
j_gene: TRBJ2-7
v_gene: TRBV9
d_gene: NA
CDR3aa: CASSVGGTSSYEQYF
CDR3nt: TGTGCCAGCAGCGTAGGCGGGACCAGCTCCTACGAGCAGTACTTC

abundance: few
j_gene: TRBJ2-3
v_gene: TRBV20-1
d_gene: NA
CDR3aa: CSALAPGDRDTQYF
CDR3nt: TGCAGTGCCCTCGCCCCCGGGGACCGGGATACGCAGTATTTT

abundance: NA
j_gene: TRBJ2-7
v_gene: TRBV20-1
d_gene: NA
CDR3aa: CSARDSVTYYEQYF
CDR3nt: TGCAGTGCTAGAGATTCTGTGACTTACTACGAGCAGTACTTC

abundance: NA
j_gene: TRBJ2-5
v_gene: TRBV12-3/TRBV12-4
d_gene: NA
CDR3aa: CASSSNYGSRETQYF
CDR3nt: TGTGCCAGCAGTTCCAACTACGGCAGTCGGGAGACCCAGTACTTC

abundance: few
j_gene: TRBJ2-1
v_gene: TRBV11-3
d_gene: NA
CDR3aa: CASSPVVASYNEQFF
CDR3nt: TGTGCCAGCAGCCCTGTAGTTGCCTCCTACAATGAGCAGTTCTTC

abundance: NA
j_gene: TRBJ2-5
v_gene: TRBV7-3
d_gene: NA
CDR3aa: CASSRQGGETQYF
CDR3nt: TGTGCCAGCAGCAGACAGGGAGGCGAGACCCAGTACTTC

abundance: few
j_gene: TRBJ2-7
v_gene: TRBV19
d_gene: NA
CDR3aa: CASSGTITYEQYF
CDR3nt: TGTGCCAGTAGCGGGACGATAACCTACGAGCAGTACTTC

abundance: NA
j_gene: TRBJ2-1
v_gene: TRBV7-6
d_gene: TRBD2
CDR3aa: CASSLGLLPAGGLGNEQFF
CDR3nt: TGTGCCAGCAGCTTAGGATTATTGCCAGCGGGGGGGCTAGGGAATGAGCAGTTCTTC

abundance: NA
j_gene: TRBJ2-5
v_gene: TRBV5-4
d_gene: TRBD1
CDR3aa: CASSTKTGDEESQYF
CDR3nt: TGTGCCAGCAGCACGAAAACAGGGGATGAAGAGTCCCAGTACTTC

abundance: NA
j_gene: TRBJ1-3
v_gene: TRBV20-1
d_gene: TRBD1
CDR3aa: CSARGQGNSDTIYF
CDR3nt: TGCAGTGCTAGAGGACAGGGAAACTCGGACACCATATATTTT

abundance: NA
j_gene: TRBJ1-5
v_gene: TRBV6-2/TRBV6-3
d_gene: TRBD1
CDR3aa: CASSARTGPNRPQHF
CDR3nt: TGTGCCAGCAGTGCCCGGACAGGGCCCAATCGGCCCCAGCATTTT

abundance: NA
j_gene: TRBJ2-7
v_gene: TRBV15
d_gene: NA
CDR3aa: CATSTFHGGSSYEQYF
CDR3nt: TGTGCCACCAGCACATTCCATGGGGGGTCCTCCTACGAGCAGTACTTC

abundance: NA
j_gene: TRBJ1-1
v_gene: TRBV7-7
d_gene: TRBD1
CDR3aa: CASSSTGQGMNTEAFF
CDR3nt: TGTGCTAGCAGCTCCACAGGACAGGGAATGAACACTGAAGCTTTCTTT

abundance: NA
j_gene: TRBJ2-2
v_gene: TRBV7-2
d_gene: TRBD2
CDR3aa: CASSVNGRSLPGELFF
CDR3nt: TGTGCCAGCAGCGTGAACGGGAGGTCCCTTCCCGGGGAGCTGTTTTTT

abundance: NA
j_gene: TRBJ2-1
v_gene: TRBV24-1
d_gene: NA
CDR3aa: CATSVTDSFPNEQFF
CDR3nt: TGTGCCACCAGTGTCACGGACAGTTTCCCCAATGAGCAGTTCTTC

abundance: NA
j_gene: TRBJ2-5
v_gene: TRBV25-1
d_gene: TRBD2
CDR3aa: CASSEYTAGDRYQETQYF
CDR3nt: TGTGCCAGCAGTGAATATACTGCGGGGGACCGCTACCAAGAGACCCAGTACTTC

abundance: NA
j_gene: TRBJ1-5
v_gene: TRBV12-3/TRBV12-4
d_gene: NA
CDR3aa: CASRDFGQPQHF
CDR3nt: TGTGCCAGCAGGGACTTCGGACAGCCCCAGCATTTT

abundance: NA
j_gene: TRBJ1-2
v_gene: TRBV5-5
d_gene: NA
CDR3aa: CASSSPVGGGYTF
CDR3nt: TGTGCCAGCAGCTCGCCCGTGGGAGGTGGCTACACCTTC

abundance: few
j_gene: TRBJ2-5
v_gene: TRBV20-1
d_gene: NA
CDR3aa: CSAREPRGVSAAQYF
CDR3nt: TGCAGTGCTAGAGAACCCCGAGGGGTATCCGCGGCCCAGTACTTC

abundance: few
j_gene: TRBJ2-3
v_gene: TRBV20-1
d_gene: NA
CDR3aa: CSARAGAPDTQYF
CDR3nt: TGCAGTGCTAGGGCAGGGGCGCCGGATACGCAGTATTTT

abundance: few
j_gene: TRBJ2-1
v_gene: TRBV20-1
d_gene: NA
CDR3aa: CSAREPGNEQFF
CDR3nt: TGCAGTGCTAGAGAACCGGGCAATGAGCAGTTCTTC

abundance: NA
j_gene: TRBJ2-1
v_gene: TRBV6-1
d_gene: NA
CDR3aa: CASSELGTTNNEQFF
CDR3nt: TGTGCCAGCAGCGAGCTTGGGACAACGAACAATGAGCAGTTCTTC

abundance: few
j_gene: TRBJ2-3
v_gene: TRBV20-1
d_gene: NA
CDR3aa: CSASNVGAGTDTQYF
CDR3nt: TGCAGTGCTAGTAATGTGGGAGCTGGAACAGATACGCAGTATTTT

abundance: NA
j_gene: TRBJ2-3
v_gene: TRBV7-2
d_gene: TRBD2
CDR3aa: CASSPRAAGSVADTQYF
CDR3nt: TGTGCCAGCAGTCCTAGGGCAGCGGGAAGCGTTGCAGATACGCAGTATTTT

abundance: once
j_gene: TRBJ1-2
v_gene: TRBV2
d_gene: NA
CDR3aa: CASREGLPGGYTF
CDR3nt: TGTGCCAGCAGAGAAGGACTCCCGGGTGGCTACACCTTC

abundance: NA
j_gene: TRBJ2-5
v_gene: TRBV20-1
d_gene: TRBD2
CDR3aa: CSASGGAFETQYF
CDR3nt: TGCAGTGCTAGCGGGGGGGCCTTTGAGACCCAGTACTTC

abundance: NA
j_gene: TRBJ1-3
v_gene: TRBV27
d_gene: NA
CDR3aa: CASAGTSTGNTIYF
CDR3nt: TGTGCCAGCGCTGGGACGTCGACCGGAAACACCATATATTTT